These 15 T cell receptor beta chains share one sample of origin, sequenced in a study of shared clonotypes between healthy human individuals. Assay: immunoSEQ multiplex PCR; the TCRdb copy retains only in-frame clones and omits some. Counted here are about 2.4 million clones, 80% to 95% occurring once; the ten biggest clones make up about 0.38%. The sequenced sample was naive CD4+ T cells from PBMCs. As to subset: CD45RA+ positively selected. The receptors derive from a man aged 18 to 35 in good health. Some clones in this sample may be carry-over from other donors' samples.

A remark on this clone: Other DNA variants within this sample encode the same CDR3. CDR3 nucleotides: TGTGCCAGCAGCCTTGACGGGGGGAGCTACAATGAGCAGTTCTTC. Its translation: CASSLDGGSYNEQFF. This chain uses TRBV7-9 with TRBJ2-1; TRBD2 matches at 7 bases. Trimming removed 5 bases from V and 3 bases from J; junction bases left unmatched: 7. Germline CDR1 is SEHNR and CDR2 is FQNEAQ (reference sequence). This CDR3 has 15 amino acids.

This clone is a singleton in its sample. The chain joins TRBV9 to TRBJ2-1; 8 bases map to TRBD2. Germline CDR1 reads SGDLS; CDR2 reads YYNGEE. V lost 0 bases to trimming and J lost 9 bases; unmatched junction nucleotides: 8. There are 15 residues in the CDR3. The DNA of the CDR3 is TGTGCCAGCAGCGTAGGTACTAGCGGTCCCTCTGAGCAGTTCTTC. It codes for CASSVGTSGPSEQFF.

As concerns this clone: This CDR3 is also generated by other DNA sequences in the sample. V and J are TRBV10-3 and TRBJ2-7; D remains ambiguous. Germline V gene lookup returns CDR1 ENHRY and CDR2 SYGVKD. The ends were cut back, 6 bases at V and 2 bases at J, with 8 bases in the middle. This CDR3 is 12 amino acids long. The CDR3 protein is CAISEDTYEQYF. CDR3 nucleotides: TGTGCCATCAGCGAAGATACCTACGAGCAGTACTTC.

The chain uses TRBV6-1 and TRBJ2-5; the D call may be TRBD1 or TRBD2 (5 bases each). V was pared by 7 bases and J by 4 bases, with 16 bases between. This CDR3 spans 14 amino acids. The germline CDR1 and CDR2 sequences are MNHNS and SASEGT. CDR3 amino acids: CASNHAGTGETQYF. CDR3 bases: TGTGCCAGCAACCATGCAGGGACGGGAGAGACCCAGTACTTC.

The rearrangement uses TRBV6-6 and TRBJ1-2; 7 bases align to TRBD1. J lost 4 bases, V lost 7 bases, and 9 bases had no gene match. The CDR3 runs to 14 residues. Germline V gene sequence: CDR1 MNHNY, CDR2 SVGAGI (reference sequence). The CDR3 sequence: CASTPWDSSYGYTF. The CDR3 bases are TGTGCCAGCACCCCGTGGGACAGTTCCTATGGCTACACCTTC.

The chain uses TRBV7-2 and TRBJ2-3; D possibly corresponds to TRBD2 (5 bases). This CDR3 is built from 14 residues. V was cut by 7 bases and J by 0 bases, with 11 bases left in between. Germline loops: CDR1 SGHTA, CDR2 FQGNSA. CDR3: CASKRRGSTDTQYF. The CDR3, as DNA: TGTGCCAGCAAGCGGCGCGGGAGCACAGATACGCAGTATTTT.

The genes are TRBV9 and TRBJ2-2; no clear D gene. The germline V gene encodes CDR1 SGDLS and CDR2 YYNGEE. The CDR3 runs to 14 residues. V shed 0 bases and J shed 3 bases, with 6 bases lying between them. CDR3 bases: TGTGCCAGCAGCGTAGTCGAATACACCGGGGAGCTGTTTTTT. Amino acids: CASSVVEYTGELFF.

V usage is TRBV6-1 and J usage is TRBJ2-5, with D possibly being TRBD1 (5 bases). Germline V gene data show CDR1 as MNHNS and CDR2 as SASEGT. The CDR3 is 15 amino acids. Trimming took off 2 bases at V and 0 bases at J, with 10 bases between the two ends. The CDR3 nucleotides read TGTGCCAGCAGTGAACACAGGTCGTACCAAGAGACCCAGTACTTC. It translates to CASSEHRSYQETQYF.

As concerns this clone: Other DNA sequences in this specimen translate into the identical CDR3. The V call is TRBV4-2, the J call TRBJ1-5; D is ambiguous. Trimming cost V 0 bases and J 5 bases, with 5 bases left between them. Germline loops: CDR1 LGHNA, CDR2 YNFKEQ. CDR3 length: 13 residues. The CDR3 spells CASSQERYQPQHF. The CDR3 DNA reads TGTGCCAGCAGCCAAGAGCGGTATCAGCCCCAGCATTTT.

The chain is built from TRBV19 and TRBJ2-6; possible D gene TRBD1, 5 bases. The germline CDR1 and CDR2 sequences are LNHDA and SQIVND (reference sequence). The V end was cut by 3 bases, the J end by 0 bases, with 18 bases between. The CDR3 has 19 residues. The CDR3 DNA reads TGTGCCAGTAGTATCCGAGGACAAGGGTCGGGCTCTGGGGCCAACGTCCTGACTTTC. Translated, it gives CASSIRGQGSGSGANVLTF.

Points on this clone: The same CDR3 can be traced to other DNA sequences in this sample. The J gene is TRBJ2-3, the V gene TRBV7-2; 7 bases fit TRBD1. This CDR3 region has 13 residues. CDR1 SGHTA and CDR2 FQGNSA come from the germline V gene. V lost 5 bases and J lost 4; bases outside the gene matches: 3. CDR3 nucleotides: TGTGCCAGCAGCCGTCAGGGGGCAGATACGCAGTATTTT. Residues: CASSRQGADTQYF.

V is TRBV6-1 and J is TRBJ1-1; D unclear. The V end was cut by 6 bases, the J end by 0 bases, with 8 bases between. Germline assignment: CDR1 MNHNS and CDR2 SASEGT. CDR3 size: 13 residues. The CDR3 sequence: CASSLGMNTEAFF. Here the CDR3 DNA reads TGTGCCAGCAGCCTCGGCATGAACACTGAAGCTTTCTTT.

The chain uses TRBV6-1 and TRBJ1-2; D unresolved. V lost 7 bases to trimming and J lost 8 bases, with 17 bases between them. Germline V gene sequence: CDR1 MNHNS, CDR2 SASEGT. This CDR3 has 13 amino acids. The CDR3 sequence is CASTPRREEGYTF. The DNA for the CDR3 is TGTGCCAGCACCCCAAGGAGGGAAGAAGGCTACACCTTC.

This rearrangement joins TRBV11-2 to TRBJ2-7, with 12 bases lining up with TRBD1. CDR1 and CDR2 (germline): SGHAT, FQNNGV. The CDR3 length is 15 residues. V was pared by 1 base and J by 6 bases, with 4 bases of the junction left unmatched. In DNA, the CDR3 is TGTGCCAGCAGCTTAGTCCGGGACAGGGGGCGCGAGCAGTACTTC. It codes for CASSLVRDRGREQYF. The full variable domain, completed using reference TRBV11-2 and TRBJ2-7, is EAGVAQSPRYKIIEKRQSVAFWCNPISGHATLYWYQQILGQGPKLLIQFQNNGVVDDSQLPKDRFSAERLKGVDSTLKIQPAKLEDSAVYLCASSLVRDRGREQYFGPGTRLTVT.

The chain has TRBV6-6 and TRBJ2-1, with 10 bases that match TRBD1. The V and J ends lost 4 bases and 8 bases, in that order; junction bases with no gene match: 11. The CDR3 is made up of 16 amino acids. CDR1 is MNHNY and CDR2 is SVGAGI in the germline V gene (reference sequence). Here the CDR3 DNA reads TGTGCCAGCAGTTCGCCCCCCGGGACAGGGGTGGATGAGCAGTTCTTC. Translating gives CASSSPPGTGVDEQFF.